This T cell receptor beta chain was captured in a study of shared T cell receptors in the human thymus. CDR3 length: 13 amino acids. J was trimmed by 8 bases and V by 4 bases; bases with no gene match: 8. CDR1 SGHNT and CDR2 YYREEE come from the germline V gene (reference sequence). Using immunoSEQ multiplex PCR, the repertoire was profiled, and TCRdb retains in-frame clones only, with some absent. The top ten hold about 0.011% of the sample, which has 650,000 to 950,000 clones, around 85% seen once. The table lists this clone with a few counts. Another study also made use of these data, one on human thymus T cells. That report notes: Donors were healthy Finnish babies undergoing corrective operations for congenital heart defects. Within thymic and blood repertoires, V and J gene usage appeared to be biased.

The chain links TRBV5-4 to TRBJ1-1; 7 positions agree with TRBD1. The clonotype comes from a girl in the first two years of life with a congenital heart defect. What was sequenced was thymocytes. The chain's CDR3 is CASSARQGTEAFF. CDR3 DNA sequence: TGTGCCAGCAGCGCCCGACAGGGTACCGAAGCTTTCTTT.